The 30 T cell receptor beta chains below were found in one sample sequenced in a study of blood T cell repertoires in COVID-19. Clones were sequenced by immunoSEQ multiplex PCR, and TCRdb holds only the in-frame ones, with some missing. The sample includes a few hundred thousand clones, 90% of them seen just once. The sample taken for sequencing was PBMCs or T cells enriched from blood (not recorded which). The receptor source for this set is a man aged 18 to 35 who had recovered from COVID-19.

This rearrangement joins TRBV30 to TRBJ1-1; 8 bases line up with TRBD1. J lost 2 bases, V lost 0 bases, and 14 bases had no gene match. The CDR3 extends over 18 amino acids. Germline V gene data show CDR1 as GTSNPN and CDR2 as SVGIG (reference sequence). CDR3 protein: CAWSVPIPRQGLNTEAFF. CDR3 DNA sequence: TGTGCCTGGAGTGTACCCATCCCTCGACAGGGGCTAAACACTGAAGCTTTCTTT.

This CDR3 is CASRGGLVATGELFF. In nucleotides, the CDR3 is TGTGCCAGCAGGGGAGGGCTAGTTGCCACCGGGGAGCTGTTTTTT. The chain is built from TRBV6-5 and TRBJ2-2, with 7 bases identical to TRBD2. V dropped 6 bases and J dropped 4; count of bases not matched to a gene: 8. The CDR3 spans 15 residues. CDR1 is MNHEY and CDR2 is SVGAGI in the germline V gene.

The chain couples TRBV9 to TRBJ1-2, with 10 bases matching TRBD1. From germline, CDR1 is SGDLS and CDR2 YYNGEE. There are 15 residues in the CDR3. J lost 4 bases, V lost 3 bases, and 6 bases had no gene match. CDR3 coding DNA: TGTGCCAGCAGCGCGGGACAGGGGATCGGCTATGGCTACACCTTC. Translated: CASSAGQGIGYGYTF.

The chain recombines TRBV28 with TRBJ2-1; TRBD1 agrees at 7 bases. V shed 9 bases, J shed 1 base, and the junction held 9 bases outside the gene matches. In germline, CDR1 is MDHEN, CDR2 SYDVKM. There are 15 residues in the CDR3. CDR3 sequence (DNA): TGTGCCAGAGAAAAAGGGGGCAGGTCCTACAATGAGCAGTTCTTC. Residues: CAREKGGRSYNEQFF.

This chain links TRBV3-1 (or the pseudogene TRBV3-2) with TRBJ1-2; the D gene is possibly TRBD1 (6 bases). The length of the CDR3 is 15 residues. Deletions cut 1 base from V and 6 bases from J, with 15 bases between. Germline values: CDR1 LGHDT, CDR2 YNNKEL (reference sequence). Written as DNA, the CDR3 is TGTGCCAGCAGCCAAGGCGGGGGCGCCGGAAATGGCTACACCTTC. Amino acid sequence: CASSQGGGAGNGYTF.

V and J are TRBV19 and TRBJ1-6; tentative D call: TRBD1 (6 bases). This CDR3 is built from 16 residues. The V end was cut by 6 bases, the J end by 9 bases, with 21 bases between. Germline assignment: CDR1 LNHDA and CDR2 SQIVND (reference sequence). Written as DNA, the CDR3 is TGTGCCAGTAGCGATGTACAGGGAATCGGTAGTTCACCCCTCCACTTT. Translation gives CASSDVQGIGSSPLHF.

V usage is TRBV29-1 and J usage is TRBJ2-1; D is undetermined. CDR3 length: 10 residues. V lost 4 bases to trimming and J lost 7 bases, with 5 bases between them. CDR1 and CDR2 (germline): SQVTM, ANQGSEA. The CDR3 reads CSVVMNEQFF. CDR3 DNA: TGCAGCGTTGTTATGAATGAGCAGTTCTTC.

The chain couples TRBV6-6 to TRBJ1-2; 9 nucleotides match TRBD1. The CDR3 length is 13 residues. The junction had 6 bases not matched to a gene; V was cut back by 10 bases and J by 3 bases. Germline V lookup: CDR1 MNHNY, CDR2 SVGAGI (reference sequence). In nucleotides, the CDR3 is TGTGCCACCACTACAGGGGGCGACTATGGCTACACCTTC. Amino acid sequence: CATTTGGDYGYTF.

This clone was picked up one time. This chain connects TRBV20-1 to TRBJ2-7; no firm D call. Germline CDR1 is DFQATT and CDR2 is SNEGSKA (reference sequence). The CDR3 is 13 amino acids. V was trimmed by 3 bases and J by 0 bases, leaving 9 bases between them. CDR3 region: CSASSESSYEQYF. The CDR3, as DNA: TGCAGTGCTAGTTCCGAGAGCTCCTACGAGCAGTACTTC.

The chain is built from TRBV3-1 (or the pseudogene TRBV3-2) and TRBJ1-1; D is undetermined. Trimming removed 0 bases at V and 6 bases at J, with 11 bases between. There are 14 residues in the CDR3. CDR1 and CDR2 from the germline V gene are LGHDT and YNNKEL (reference sequence). This CDR3 reads CASSQDYHSSEAFF. CDR3 nucleotides: TGTGCCAGCAGCCAAGATTATCACAGCTCTGAAGCTTTCTTT.

The chain employs TRBV5-1 and TRBJ1-5; D is unclear. The V gene lost 4 bases and the J gene lost 10 bases, with 15 bases spanning the gap. Germline lookup yields CDR1 SGHRS and CDR2 YFSETQ. The CDR3 covers 13 residues. CDR3 DNA: TGCGCCAGCAGCCCGACGGGGATTGAACCCCAGCATTTT. Translated, it gives CASSPTGIEPQHF. The entire variable domain, with the rest obtained from reference TRBV5-1 and TRBJ1-5, is as follows: KAGVTQTPRYLIKTRGQQVTLSCSPISGHRSVSWYQQTPGQGLQFLFEYFSETQRNKGNFPGRFSGRQFSNSRSEMNVSTLELGDSALYLCASSPTGIEPQHFGDGTRLSIL.

J is TRBJ1-3 and V is TRBV5-4, with D possibly TRBD1 on 5 matching bases. Germline lookup yields CDR1 SGHNT and CDR2 YYREEE (reference sequence). The CDR3 is 13 residues long. Deletions cut 7 bases from V and 4 bases from J, with 12 bases between. CDR3 region: CASPGEDGNTIYF. In nucleotides, the CDR3 is TGTGCCAGCCCGGGGGAGGACGGAAACACCATATATTTT.

V is TRBV19 and J is TRBJ2-5; 8 nucleotides agree with TRBD1. Unmatched junction bases numbered 12, after V lost 5 bases and J lost 4 bases. In germline, CDR1 is LNHDA, CDR2 SQIVND (reference sequence). The CDR3 has 16 residues. This chain's CDR3 is CASSVSGTGFGETQYF. CDR3 DNA sequence: TGTGCCAGTAGTGTCTCCGGGACAGGCTTTGGAGAGACCCAGTACTTC.

V and J are TRBV11-2 and TRBJ2-4; 9 bases align to TRBD1. This CDR3 contains 17 residues. J lost 0 bases, V lost 1 base, and 4 bases had no gene match. Per germline, CDR1 SGHAT and CDR2 FQNNGV. The CDR3 reads CASSLGGQGLAKNIQYF. The CDR3 DNA is TGTGCCAGCAGCTTAGGGGGACAGGGACTAGCCAAAAACATTCAGTACTTC.

The chain carries TRBV29-1 and TRBJ1-1; possibly TRBD1 for D (6 bases). The CDR3 runs 12 residues. Germline CDR1 SQVTM, CDR2 ANQGSEA. The V end was cut by 7 bases, the J end by 0 bases, with 9 bases between. The CDR3 DNA reads TGCAGCGCCGGACAGTTGAACACTGAAGCTTTCTTT. Its protein is CSAGQLNTEAFF.

The rearrangement joins TRBV5-5 to TRBJ2-1; D unresolved. V lost 5 bases, J lost 0 bases, and 12 bases lay in between. This CDR3 is built from 15 residues. From germline, CDR1 is SGHKS and CDR2 YYEKEE (reference sequence). The CDR3 sequence is CASSYTIRSYNEQFF. CDR3 DNA: TGTGCCAGCAGTTACACCATACGCTCCTACAATGAGCAGTTCTTC. Combining the CDR3 with reference TRBV5-5 and TRBJ2-1 gives the whole variable domain DAGVTQSPTHLIKTRGQQVTLRCSPISGHKSVSWYQQVLGQGPQFIFQYYEKEERGRGNFPDRFSARQFPNYSSELNVNALLLGDSALYLCASSYTIRSYNEQFFGPGTRLTVL.

The chain recombines TRBV13 with TRBJ1-1; no reliable D call. Germline V gene lookup returns CDR1 PRHDT and CDR2 FYEKMQ (reference sequence). The V end was cut by 6 bases, the J end by 3 bases, with 11 bases between. The CDR3 contains 13 residues. The CDR3 reads CASSYGTDTEAFF. CDR3 DNA: TGTGCCAGCAGTTATGGTACGGACACTGAAGCTTTCTTT.

The CDR3 DNA sequence: TGTGCCAGCAGCCGAACCTTAGGGGATGGCTACACCTTC. Its protein is CASSRTLGDGYTF. V and J are TRBV7-3 and TRBJ1-2, with a possible D match to TRBD1 (5 bases). This CDR3 has 13 amino acids. Trimming stripped 5 bases from V and 6 bases from J, with 13 bases between. Germline loops: CDR1 SGHTA, CDR2 FQGTGA. Supplemented by reference TRBV7-3 and TRBJ1-2, the full variable domain reads GAGVSQTPSNKVTEKGKYVELRCDPISGHTALYWYRQSLGQGPEFLIYFQGTGAADDSGLPNDRFFAVRPEGSVSTLKIQRTERGDSAVYLCASSRTLGDGYTFGSGTRLTVV.

The chain couples TRBV25-1 to TRBJ1-3, with 8 bases fitting TRBD1. V lost 6 bases, J lost 8 bases, and 15 bases stayed unmatched. CDR1 and CDR2 from the germline V gene are MGHDK and SYGVNS. The CDR3 runs to 16 residues. The CDR3 is CASSGWTGSIGDTIYF. DNA for the CDR3: TGTGCCAGCAGCGGTTGGACAGGGAGTATAGGAGACACCATATATTTT.

This clone occurred once. The CDR3 sequence: CASTSSQGTTEAFF. CDR3 sequence (DNA): TGTGCCAGCACCTCGTCTCAGGGGACCACTGAAGCTTTCTTT. The rearrangement uses TRBV6-5 and TRBJ1-1, with D perhaps TRBD1 (6 bases). Germline-derived CDR1 and CDR2 are MNHEY and SVGAGI. V was shortened by 7 bases and J by 4 bases, with 16 bases between the two germline ends. This CDR3 is built from 14 residues.

This rearrangement joins TRBV30 to TRBJ1-4; D is possibly TRBD1 (5 bases). Germline CDR1 and CDR2: GTSNPN and SVGIG (reference sequence). Trimming left V 5 bases short and J 5 bases short, with 9 bases between. This CDR3 has 12 residues. The CDR3 loop reads CAWGASNEKLFF. The CDR3 bases are TGTGCCTGGGGGGCCTCGAATGAAAAACTGTTTTTT. Using reference TRBV30 and TRBJ1-4 for the parts outside the CDR3, the full variable domain is SQTIHQWPATLVQPVGSPLSLECTVEGTSNPNLYWYRQAAGRGLQLLFYSVGIGQISSEVPQNLSASRPQDRQFILSSKKLLLSDSGFYLCAWGASNEKLFFGSGTQLSVL.

The V call is TRBV19, the J call TRBJ1-5, with D uncertain. Looked up from germline, CDR1 is LNHDA and CDR2 is SQIVND (reference sequence). The CDR3 sequence is 15 residues long. The V end lost 8 bases, the J end lost 0 bases, and 14 bases lay between the germline ends. The CDR3 sequence is CASQVRVYSNQPQHF. CDR3 coding DNA: TGTGCCAGTCAGGTCAGAGTGTATAGCAATCAGCCCCAGCATTTT.

As to this clone: Other DNA sequences of this sample code for an identical CDR3. This chain uses TRBV5-1 with TRBJ1-3; D gene uncertain. The germline CDR1 and CDR2 sequences are SGHRS and YFSETQ. This CDR3 has 15 residues. The V and J ends lost 0 bases and 0 bases respectively, with 7 bases between them. The CDR3 here is CASSLDGSSGNTIYF. As DNA, the CDR3 is TGCGCCAGCAGCTTGGATGGCTCCTCTGGAAACACCATATATTTT. The whole variable domain, remainder taken from reference TRBV5-1 and TRBJ1-3, is KAGVTQTPRYLIKTRGQQVTLSCSPISGHRSVSWYQQTPGQGLQFLFEYFSETQRNKGNFPGRFSGRQFSNSRSEMNVSTLELGDSALYLCASSLDGSSGNTIYFGEGSWLTVV.

The chain links TRBV30 to TRBJ1-6; 10 positions agree with TRBD1. J lost 9 bases, V lost 1 base, and 12 bases had no gene match. CDR1 is GTSNPN and CDR2 is SVGIG in the germline V gene (reference sequence). The CDR3 totals 17 residues. The CDR3 here is CAWSGGSGQGFSSPLHF. In nucleotides, the CDR3 is TGTGCCTGGAGTGGGGGATCGGGACAGGGGTTTTCTTCACCCCTCCACTTT.

About this clone: The same CDR3 can be traced to other DNA sequences in this sample. The chain recombines TRBV7-3 with TRBJ1-6, with D possibly TRBD1 on 6 matching bases. This CDR3 comprises 14 residues. The germline V gene encodes CDR1 SGHTA and CDR2 FQGTGA. The germline V and J ends were trimmed by 5 bases and 7 bases, with 12 bases remaining between them. The CDR3 region has the DNA TGTGCCAGCAGCCCCACAGGGCCCAATTCACCCCTCCACTTT. It yields the protein CASSPTGPNSPLHF. Variable domain in full (rest from reference TRBV7-3 and TRBJ1-6): GAGVSQTPSNKVTEKGKYVELRCDPISGHTALYWYRQSLGQGPEFLIYFQGTGAADDSGLPNDRFFAVRPEGSVSTLKIQRTERGDSAVYLCASSPTGPNSPLHFGNGTRLTVT.

The sample holds one count of this clone. This rearrangement joins TRBV28 to TRBJ2-3; D is undetermined. The CDR3 has 13 amino acids. Germline V lookup: CDR1 MDHEN, CDR2 SYDVKM. Trimming stripped 8 bases from V and 0 bases from J, with 9 bases between. The CDR3 coding sequence is TGTGCCAGCCAGGCAAGTAGCACAGATACGCAGTATTTT. Translation: CASQASSTDTQYF.

The DNA of the CDR3 is TGTGCCAGCAGCCTAGGGGGACTAGCATTCGACAATGAGCAGTTCTTC. Amino acids: CASSLGGLAFDNEQFF. V gene TRBV11-3 combines with J gene TRBJ2-1; 9 bases are shared with TRBD2. V lost 5 bases, J lost 5 bases, and 10 bases stayed unmatched. This CDR3 comprises 16 residues. Germline-derived CDR1 and CDR2 are SGHNT and YENEEA.

This sequence joins TRBV9 and TRBJ1-6; 12 bases line up with TRBD1. CDR1 and CDR2 from the germline V gene are SGDLS and YYNGEE. J was trimmed by 8 bases and V by 0 bases; bases with no gene match: 9. The CDR3 runs to 18 residues. The CDR3 DNA follows: TGTGCCAGCAGCGTAGGATTGGGGACAGGGGGCTCGGATTCACCCCTCCACTTT. It is translated as CASSVGLGTGGSDSPLHF. The full variable domain, its missing parts supplied by reference TRBV9 and TRBJ1-6, is DSGVTQTPKHLITATGQRVTLRCSPRSGDLSVYWYQQSLDQGLQFLIQYYNGEERAKGNILERFSAQQFPDLHSELNLSSLELGDSALYFCASSVGLGTGGSDSPLHFGNGTRLTVT.

The chain links TRBV19 to TRBJ2-5; D possibly corresponds to TRBD1 (6 bases). The V end lost 6 bases, the J end lost 5 bases, and 13 bases lay between the germline ends. The germline CDR1 and CDR2 sequences are LNHDA and SQIVND (reference sequence). This CDR3 comprises 13 residues. DNA of the CDR3: TGTGCCAGTAGCGAACAGGGTCAGGAGACCCAGTACTTC. It is translated as CASSEQGQETQYF.

The chain couples TRBV28 to TRBJ2-1, with 11 bases aligning to TRBD2. The CDR3 runs 14 residues. V was clipped by 5 bases and J by 6 bases; unmatched bases: 3. CDR1 is MDHEN, CDR2 SYDVKM, per germline. The CDR3 nucleotides are TGTGCCAGCAGTACGACTAGCGGGGTCAATGAGCAGTTCTTC. This encodes CASSTTSGVNEQFF.